Following are 15 T cell receptor beta chains from one sample sequenced in a study of blood T cell repertoires in COVID-19. Libraries were prepared by immunoSEQ multiplex PCR; TCRdb keeps only in-frame clonotypes and omits some of them. The sample shows roughly 40,000 clones, 80% to 90% of them seen only once. Sequencing was performed on peripheral blood. These receptors were collected from a man in his thirties or forties with active or convalescent COVID-19.

This clone was picked up a small number of times. The J gene is TRBJ1-2, the V gene TRBV27; unclear D gene. The CDR3 extends over 13 amino acids. The germline V gene encodes CDR1 MNHEY and CDR2 SMNVEV (reference sequence). The V gene lost 5 bases and the J gene lost 3 bases, with 10 bases spanning the gap. This CDR3 is CASSVVGDYGYTF. Here the CDR3 DNA reads TGTGCCAGCAGTGTTGTTGGAGACTATGGCTACACCTTC.

This clone has only one observation. The rearrangement links TRBV9 to TRBJ2-1, with TRBD1 matching 7 bases. V gave up 3 bases and J gave up 4 bases; unmatched junction bases: 19. Germline CDR1 reads SGDLS; CDR2 reads YYNGEE. This CDR3 has 19 amino acids. This CDR3 is CASSGSTGYEDYPYNEQFF. The CDR3 bases are TGTGCCAGCAGCGGTTCGACAGGGTACGAAGACTATCCTTACAATGAGCAGTTCTTC.

The genes are TRBV6-5 and TRBJ1-1; the match to TRBD1 covers 10 bases. CDR3 length equals 14 residues. In germline, CDR1 is MNHEY, CDR2 SVGAGI. Trimming at V came to 7 bases and at J to 4 bases, leaving 6 bases not matched to a gene. Here the CDR3 reads CASISTGGTTEAFF. In DNA, the CDR3 is TGTGCCAGCATCTCGACAGGGGGCACCACTGAAGCTTTCTTT.

This clone was recorded a few times. This chain joins TRBV12-5 and TRBJ2-7; 7 bases match TRBD1. Germline trimming cut 5 bases from V and 1 base from J; bases unmatched to any gene: 8. The CDR3 runs 15 residues. CDR1 LGHNT and CDR2 FRNRAP come from the germline V gene. The CDR3 DNA is TGTGCTAGTGGTGTAGATTGGACAGGTTCCTACGAGCAGTACTTC. Its protein product is CASGVDWTGSYEQYF. Supplemented by reference TRBV12-5 and TRBJ2-7, the full variable domain reads DARVTQTPRHKVTEMGQEVTMRCQPILGHNTVFWYRQTMMQGLELLAYFRNRAPLDDSGMPKDRFSAEMPDATLATLKIQPSEPRDSAVYFCASGVDWTGSYEQYFGPGTRLTVT.

The chain carries TRBV5-4 and TRBJ1-1; D is unresolved. Germline CDR1 reads SGHNT; CDR2 reads YYREEE (reference sequence). The V gene lost 0 bases and the J gene lost 4 bases, with 7 bases spanning the gap. The CDR3 covers 13 residues. The CDR3 coding sequence is TGTGCCAGCAGCTTGGGAACGGGCACTGAAGCTTTCTTT. Translation gives CASSLGTGTEAFF. The variable domain in full, completed from reference TRBV5-4 and TRBJ1-1, reads ETGVTQSPTHLIKTRGQQVTLRCSSQSGHNTVSWYQQALGQGPQFIFQYYREEENGRGNFPPRFSGLQFPNYSSELNVNALELDDSALYLCASSLGTGTEAFFGQGTRLTVV.

CDR3 sequence: CSVGDRGNTEAFF. The CDR3 region has the DNA TGCAGCGTGGGGGACAGGGGGAACACTGAAGCTTTCTTT. The chain combines TRBV29-1 with TRBJ1-1; TRBD1 agrees at 10 bases. Germline V gene sequence: CDR1 SQVTM, CDR2 ANQGSEA. There are 13 residues in the CDR3. V was clipped by 6 bases and J by 1 base; unmatched bases: 2.

The chain is built from TRBV23-1 and TRBJ2-7; tentatively, D is TRBD2 (6 bases). TRBV23-1 is known as an ORF, though its function is uncertain. Trimming left V 2 bases short and J 0 bases short, with 11 bases between. The CDR3 has 15 residues. CDR3 bases: TGCGCCAGCAGTCAAGGGACTCCTCCCTCCTACGAGCAGTACTTC. Residues: CASSQGTPPSYEQYF.

The chain has TRBV19 and TRBJ2-1; 8 nucleotides align to TRBD2. This CDR3 spans 16 amino acids. V gave up 5 bases and J gave up 7 bases; unmatched junction bases: 13. Germline assignment: CDR1 LNHDA and CDR2 SQIVND (reference sequence). Written as DNA, the CDR3 is TGTGCCAGTAGTGAAGAACGGGGGGGCCTAGGTAATGAGCAGTTCTTC. It is translated as CASSEERGGLGNEQFF.

The chain links TRBV2 to TRBJ1-2, with 7 bases lining up with TRBD1. Looked up from germline, CDR1 is SNHLY and CDR2 is FYNNEI. The CDR3 spans 12 residues. J gave up 7 bases and V 6 bases, and 5 bases lay outside the gene matches. Here the CDR3 reads CASRKGAGGYTF. For the CDR3, the DNA is TGTGCCAGCAGGAAGGGGGCAGGTGGCTACACCTTC. The whole variable domain, filled in from reference TRBV2 and TRBJ1-2, reads EPEVTQTPSHQVTQMGQEVILRCVPISNHLYFYWYRQILGQKVEFLVSFYNNEISEKSEIFDDQFSVERPDGSNFTLKIRSTKLEDSAMYFCASRKGAGGYTFGSGTRLTVV.

This sequence joins TRBV7-2 and TRBJ2-2, with D possibly matching TRBD2 (5 bases). The CDR3 has 16 amino acids. Germline loops: CDR1 SGHTA, CDR2 FQGNSA. Trimming shortened V by 7 bases and J by 5 bases, and 20 bases separated the two germline ends. The CDR3 here is CASTIYGGSRTGELFF. DNA of the CDR3: TGTGCCAGCACCATCTATGGAGGTTCGAGGACCGGGGAGCTGTTTTTT.

The chain couples TRBV19 to TRBJ2-2; D uncertain. Trimming left V 3 bases short and J 3 bases short, with 8 bases between. This CDR3 spans 14 amino acids. Germline lookup yields CDR1 LNHDA and CDR2 SQIVND (reference sequence). The CDR3 nucleotides read TGTGCCAGTAGTATGCTAGGCGACACCGGGGAGCTGTTTTTT. Translating it yields CASSMLGDTGELFF. The whole variable domain, remainder taken from reference TRBV19 and TRBJ2-2, is DGGITQSPKYLFRKEGQNVTLSCEQNLNHDAMYWYRQDPGQGLRLIYYSQIVNDFQKGDIAEGYSVSREKKESFPLTVTSAQKNPTAFYLCASSMLGDTGELFFGEGSRLTVL.

The V call is TRBV24-1, the J call TRBJ2-3, with 13 bases identical to TRBD2. Germline CDR1 and CDR2: KGHDR and SFDVKD. The CDR3 has 17 amino acids. The V and J ends lost 4 bases and 3 bases, in that order; junction bases with no gene match: 6. CDR3 region: CATSDPGTSGKTDTQYF. CDR3 nucleotides: TGTGCCACCAGTGACCCCGGGACTAGCGGGAAAACAGATACGCAGTATTTT.

The rearrangement uses TRBV10-1 and TRBJ2-3; 7 bases agree with TRBD1. Germline CDR1 is WNHNN and CDR2 is SYGVQD (reference sequence). The J segment lost 4 bases and the V segment lost 8 bases, leaving 6 bases of the junction unmatched. The CDR3 runs to 13 residues. The CDR3 nucleotides are TGCGCCAGCGGGGGAACAGGGGCAGATACGCAGTATTTT. As protein: CASGGTGADTQYF.

The chain joins TRBV4-3 to TRBJ1-2, with a tentative D call TRBD1 (6 bases). The CDR3 sequence is 14 residues long. The germline V gene encodes CDR1 LGHNA and CDR2 YSLEER. Trimming left V 0 bases short and J 7 bases short, with 12 bases between. CDR3 region: CASSQEDRLGGYTF. In DNA, the CDR3 is TGCGCCAGCAGCCAAGAAGACAGGTTAGGTGGCTACACCTTC.

V gene TRBV6-1 combines with J gene TRBJ1-5, with D unclear. Germline CDR1 and CDR2: MNHNS and SASEGT. Trimming pared 1 base from V and 6 bases from J, leaving 7 bases between. This CDR3 has 13 amino acids. The CDR3 sequence is CASSEVLGQPQHF. CDR3 in DNA: TGTGCCAGCAGTGAAGTTCTCGGTCAGCCCCAGCATTTT.